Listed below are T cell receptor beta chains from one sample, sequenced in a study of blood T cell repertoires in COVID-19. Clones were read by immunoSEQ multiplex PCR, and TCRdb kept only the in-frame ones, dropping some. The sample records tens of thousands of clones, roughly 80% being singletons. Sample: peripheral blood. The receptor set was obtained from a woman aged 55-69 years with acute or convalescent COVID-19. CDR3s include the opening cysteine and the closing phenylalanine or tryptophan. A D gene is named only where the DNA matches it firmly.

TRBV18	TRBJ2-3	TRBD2	TGTGCCAGCTCACCATTAACTCGCGGTAGCGGGGGACCTTATACGCAGTATTTT	CASSPLTRGSGGPYTQYF
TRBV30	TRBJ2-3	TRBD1	TGTGCCTGGAGTGAAACAGGGGGAGATACGCAGTATTTT	CAWSETGGDTQYF
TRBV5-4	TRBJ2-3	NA	TGTGCCAGCAGCCAAGCTACTCAGGGGTACGGTACGCAGTATTTT	CASSQATQGYGTQYF
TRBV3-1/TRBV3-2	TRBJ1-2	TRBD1	TGTGCCAGCAGCTCAACGGGACAGGGGGCGGCTGGCTACACCTTC	CASSSTGQGAAGYTF
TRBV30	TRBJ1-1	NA	TGTGCCTGGAGTGTACTTGTCACTGAAGCTTTCTTT	CAWSVLVTEAFF
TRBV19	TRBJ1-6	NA	TGTGCCAGTAACCCCACGACGGAGTCCTATAATTCACCCCTCCACTTT	CASNPTTESYNSPLHF
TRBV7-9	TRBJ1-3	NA	TGTGCCAGCAGCTCCCTTTTTGTTGGAAACACCATATATTTT	CASSSLFVGNTIYF
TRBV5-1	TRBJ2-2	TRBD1	TGCGCCAGCAGCTCCACCGGACAGGGGGAGACCGGGGAGCTGTTTTTT	CASSSTGQGETGELFF
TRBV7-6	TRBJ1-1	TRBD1	TGTGCCAGCAGCCCCCTGCAACAGGGGTTGAACACTGAAGCTTTCTTT	CASSPLQQGLNTEAFF
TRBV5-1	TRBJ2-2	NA	TGCGCCAGCAGCTTTACAGGGTGGGACACCGGGGAGCTGTTTTTT	CASSFTGWDTGELFF
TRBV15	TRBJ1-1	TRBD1	TGTGCCACCAGCCCACAAGCTTCAGGGGGAACTGAAGCTTTCTTT	CATSPQASGGTEAFF
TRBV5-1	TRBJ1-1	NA	TGCGCCAGCAGCTTGGACGCATCGGGTGAAGCTTTCTTT	CASSLDASGEAFF
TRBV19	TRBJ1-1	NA	TGTGCCAGTAGTATAGGTGATGGGAGAGCTGAAGCTTTCTTT	CASSIGDGRAEAFF
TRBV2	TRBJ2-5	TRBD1	TGTGCCAGCAGTGTGGACAGGCAAGAGACCCAGTACTTC	CASSVDRQETQYF
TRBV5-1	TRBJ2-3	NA	TGCGCCAGCAGCTTATCTCGGGGGTCCGACACAGATACGCAGTATTTT	CASSLSRGSDTDTQYF
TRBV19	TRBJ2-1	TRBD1	TGTGCCAGTAGTATGGGGCCAGGGGGCTCCTACAATGAGCAGTTCTTC	CASSMGPGGSYNEQFF
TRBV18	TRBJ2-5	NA	TGTGCCAGCTCTACTAATGCCGGGACTGATCAAGAGACCCAGTACTTC	CASSTNAGTDQETQYF
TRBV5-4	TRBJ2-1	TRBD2	TGTGCCAGCAGCTCCGCGGGGAGGGGCCGCGTCGAGCAGTTCTTC	CASSSAGRGRVEQFF